Below, 29 T cell receptor beta chains from the same sample are listed, as sequenced in a study of Ad26.COV2.S vaccination and SARS-CoV-2 variants. Sample treatment: approximately 18 received Ad26.COV2.S at low or high dose, single or two shots; about 5 received placebo; per-sample allocation not given. Sampling took place 63 days after the first vaccine or placebo injection. Profiling relied on immunoSEQ multiplex PCR, and the TCRdb table lists in-frame clones only, not all of them. The sample yields roughly 400,000 clones, roughly 91% seen once. The sequences come from peripheral blood, collected in a trial of Ad26.COV2.S vaccine versus placebo. These receptor sequences come from a person between 18 and 65 years old who received the Ad26.COV2.S COVID-19 vaccine or a placebo.

The V and J genes are TRBV18 and TRBJ2-2, with a possible D match to TRBD1 (6 bases). The germline V gene has CDR1 KGHSH and CDR2 LQKENI. The CDR3 loop spans 18 amino acids. V lost 3 bases, J lost 1 base, and 18 bases lay in between. The CDR3 coding sequence is TGTGCCAGCTCACCGACCCTGAGCGGACAGAGGAACACCGGGGAGCTGTTTTTT. Protein sequence: CASSPTLSGQRNTGELFF.

CDR3 region: CASSPRGRGYTF. The CDR3 nucleotides read TGTGCCAGCAGTCCCCGGGGGCGAGGCTACACCTTC. The chain combines TRBV28 with TRBJ1-2, with D perhaps matching TRBD1 (6 bases). The CDR3 is 12 amino acids. Germline V gives CDR1 MDHEN, CDR2 SYDVKM. The ends were cut back, 5 bases at V and 8 bases at J, with 12 bases in the middle.

Of note for this clone: The sample has other DNA sequences that encode this CDR3 too. The chain links TRBV9 to TRBJ2-1; 12 bases align to TRBD2. Germline-derived CDR1 and CDR2 are SGDLS and YYNGEE. This CDR3 comprises 15 residues. Trimming at V came to 3 bases and at J to 7 bases, leaving 5 bases not matched to a gene. The CDR3 spells CASSAGLAGGNEQFF. CDR3 sequence (DNA): TGTGCCAGCAGCGCGGGACTAGCGGGCGGTAATGAGCAGTTCTTC.

This chain joins TRBV7-9 and TRBJ1-2; D not certain. CDR3 size: 14 residues. Trimming removed 1 base from V and 1 base from J, with 7 bases in between. The V gene's germline CDR1 is SEHNR and CDR2 FQNEAQ (reference sequence). As DNA, the CDR3 is TGTGCCAGCAGCTTAGGCGGAAGTAACTATGGCTACACCTTC. It specifies CASSLGGSNYGYTF.

The chain employs TRBV5-1 and TRBJ2-5; 13 positions agree with TRBD2. CDR1 SGHRS and CDR2 YFSETQ come from the germline V gene. Trimming at V came to 4 bases and at J to 7 bases, leaving 10 bases not matched to a gene. This CDR3 comprises 16 residues. This CDR3 is CASSTRLAGGVWTQYF. CDR3 nucleotides: TGCGCCAGCAGCACACGACTAGCGGGAGGTGTGTGGACCCAGTACTTC.

This clone was picked up a small number of times. The chain employs TRBV27 and TRBJ2-2, with a tentative D call TRBD2 (5 bases). Trimming took 5 bases from V and 6 from J, leaving 13 bases between them. The CDR3 has 14 residues. Germline assignment: CDR1 MNHEY and CDR2 SMNVEV (reference sequence). The DNA for the CDR3 is TGTGCCAGCAGTAATAGCGACGGGCCCGGGGAGCTGTTTTTT. Translating it yields CASSNSDGPGELFF.

This chain uses TRBV5-1 with TRBJ2-2; D tentatively fits TRBD1 or TRBD2 (5 bases each). The CDR3 spans 15 residues. V lost 2 bases, J lost 4 bases, and 12 bases lay in between. The germline CDR1 and CDR2 sequences are SGHRS and YFSETQ. This CDR3 reads CASSFLRESTGELFF. The CDR3 coding sequence is TGCGCCAGCAGCTTCCTCAGGGAGAGCACCGGGGAGCTGTTTTTT. Variable domain in full (rest from reference TRBV5-1 and TRBJ2-2): KAGVTQTPRYLIKTRGQQVTLSCSPISGHRSVSWYQQTPGQGLQFLFEYFSETQRNKGNFPGRFSGRQFSNSRSEMNVSTLELGDSALYLCASSFLRESTGELFFGEGSRLTVL.

The chain is built from TRBV19 and TRBJ1-5, with 7 bases lining up with TRBD1. Germline assignment: CDR1 LNHDA and CDR2 SQIVND (reference sequence). J gave up 0 bases and V 6 bases, and 11 bases lay outside the gene matches. The CDR3 runs to 17 residues. CDR3 region: CASRQISGGLSNQPQHF. The DNA for the CDR3 is TGTGCCAGTAGGCAGATCTCAGGGGGTCTTAGCAATCAGCCCCAGCATTTT.

The chain combines TRBV10-3 with TRBJ1-2; D remains ambiguous. Germline values: CDR1 ENHRY, CDR2 SYGVKD. This CDR3 is 11 amino acids long. Trimming removed 4 bases from V and 5 bases from J, with 5 bases in between. The chain's CDR3 is CAISARYGYTF. The DNA for the CDR3 is TGTGCCATCAGTGCCCGGTATGGCTACACCTTC.

The chain uses TRBV19 and TRBJ2-2; 10 bases match TRBD2. Looked up from germline, CDR1 is LNHDA and CDR2 is SQIVND (reference sequence). Trimming cost V 7 bases and J 6 bases; bases outside gene matches: 8. The CDR3 is 15 residues long. As DNA, the CDR3 is TGTGCCAGTACCCCTAGCGGGAGTAGGTCCGGGGAGCTGTTTTTT. This encodes CASTPSGSRSGELFF.

V and J are TRBV28 and TRBJ1-4; 9 bases agree with TRBD1. V was pared by 6 bases and J by 4 bases, with 6 bases of the junction left unmatched. From germline, CDR1 is MDHEN and CDR2 SYDVKM. This CDR3 is built from 15 residues. CDR3 residues: CASRLGDRDNEKLFF. For the CDR3, the DNA is TGTGCCAGCAGGTTAGGGGACAGGGATAATGAAAAACTGTTTTTT. The complete variable domain, with remaining parts taken from reference TRBV28 and TRBJ1-4, reads DVKVTQSSRYLVKRTGEKVFLECVQDMDHENMFWYRQDPGLGLRLIYFSYDVKMKEKGDIPEGYSVSREKKERFSLILESASTNQTSMYLCASRLGDRDNEKLFFGSGTQLSVL.

The rearrangement joins TRBV20-1 to TRBJ2-3; 8 nucleotides agree with TRBD1. The CDR3 spans 17 residues. From germline, CDR1 is DFQATT and CDR2 SNEGSKA (reference sequence). Trimming took 3 bases from V and 2 from J; bases not matched to a gene: 13. The CDR3 sequence: CSASRRGPSHTTDTQYF. CDR3 in DNA: TGCAGTGCTAGTCGCAGGGGGCCTTCGCACACCACAGATACGCAGTATTTT.

The V and J genes are TRBV30 and TRBJ1-1; 7 positions match TRBD1. This CDR3 has 11 residues. Trimming removed 2 bases from V and 8 bases from J; junction bases left unmatched: 2. Germline V CDR1 and CDR2: GTSNPN, SVGIG (reference sequence). The CDR3 is CAWSMDREAFF. DNA for the CDR3: TGTGCCTGGAGTATGGACAGGGAAGCTTTCTTT.

This clone was seen just once. This sequence joins TRBV27 and TRBJ2-3; 8 bases are shared with TRBD1. V was pared by 3 bases and J by 5 bases, with 7 bases of the junction left unmatched. CDR3 length equals 15 residues. The germline V gene has CDR1 MNHEY and CDR2 SMNVEV (reference sequence). CDR3 nucleotide sequence: TGTGCCAGCAGTTTCCAGGACAGGGCCCAAGATACGCAGTATTTT. Amino acids: CASSFQDRAQDTQYF.

The chain has TRBV6-5 and TRBJ1-5; no clear D. Trimming shortened V by 4 bases and J by 4 bases, and 11 bases separated the two germline ends. This CDR3 has 14 residues. Germline-derived CDR1 and CDR2 are MNHEY and SVGAGI. The CDR3 here is CASSLGRFNQPQHF. The DNA for the CDR3 is TGTGCCAGCAGTTTAGGACGGTTTAATCAGCCCCAGCATTTT.

V and J are TRBV10-3 and TRBJ1-3; 8 nucleotides line up with TRBD1. J gave up 0 bases and V 2 bases, and 3 bases lay outside the gene matches. CDR3 length: 16 residues. Germline lookup yields CDR1 ENHRY and CDR2 SYGVKD. The CDR3: CAISETGQVSGNTIYF. The CDR3 DNA reads TGTGCCATCAGTGAGACGGGACAGGTCTCTGGAAACACCATATATTTT.

This clone showed up just once. The V gene is TRBV19, the J gene TRBJ2-7; maybe TRBD1 (7 bases). V lost 10 bases to trimming and J lost 7 bases, with 20 bases between them. This CDR3 spans 13 amino acids. CDR1 LNHDA and CDR2 SQIVND come from the germline V gene (reference sequence). CDR3 in amino acids: CATLQVPGGEQYF. The CDR3 DNA follows: TGTGCCACTCTCCAGGTACCAGGGGGGGAGCAGTACTTC.

The gene calls are TRBV24-1 and TRBJ2-1; TRBD2 agrees at 15 bases. V gave up 2 bases and J gave up 1 base; unmatched junction bases: 8. The CDR3 extends over 20 amino acids. Germline V CDR1 and CDR2: KGHDR, SFDVKD. The CDR3 nucleotides read TGTGCCACCAGTGATTCCCCGGGACTAGCGGGAGGAGGGTCCTACAATGAGCAGTTCTTC. Translation gives CATSDSPGLAGGGSYNEQFF.

The chain links TRBV7-9 to TRBJ2-7, with 8 bases that match TRBD2. V was pared by 5 bases and J by 2 bases, with 8 bases of the junction left unmatched. Per germline, CDR1 SEHNR and CDR2 FQNEAQ (reference sequence). CDR3 length: 15 amino acids. This chain's CDR3 is CASSHLGLAPYEQYF. The CDR3 nucleotides read TGTGCCAGCAGCCACCTCGGACTAGCTCCCTACGAGCAGTACTTC.

The rearrangement links TRBV3-1 (or the pseudogene TRBV3-2) to TRBJ1-2, with D possibly being TRBD1 (6 bases). CDR1 and CDR2 from the germline V gene are LGHDT and YNNKEL (reference sequence). CDR3 length: 12 residues. Trimming shortened V by 4 bases and J by 7 bases, and 10 bases separated the two germline ends. As DNA, the CDR3 is TGTGCCAGCAGCCCGGGGGGCATTGGCTACACCTTC. Translation: CASSPGGIGYTF.

This chain uses TRBV7-2 with TRBJ2-1; 10 positions match TRBD2. V gave up 0 bases and J gave up 4 bases; unmatched junction bases: 3. Germline V gene lookup returns CDR1 SGHTA and CDR2 FQGNSA. This CDR3 has 16 residues. DNA for the CDR3: TGTGCCAGCAGCTTAGCCGGGACTAGCGTTTACAATGAGCAGTTCTTC. Its protein product is CASSLAGTSVYNEQFF.

This chain joins TRBV9 and TRBJ2-1, with D uncertain. Per the germline V gene, CDR1 is SGDLS and CDR2 is YYNGEE. This CDR3 is built from 17 residues. V gave up 0 bases and J gave up 2 bases, with 15 bases separating them. For the CDR3, the DNA is TGTGCCAGCAGCGTAGAGGGCGCGGCTCCTACCTACAATGAGCAGTTCTTC. Protein: CASSVEGAAPTYNEQFF.

The V gene is TRBV18, the J gene TRBJ2-3; D ambiguous. The CDR3 is 14 residues long. Between the trimmed V and J ends, which lost 1 base and 8 bases, there was a span of 13 bases. CDR1 and CDR2 (germline): KGHSH, LQKENI. CDR3 in DNA: TGTGCCAGCTCACCACGCGGCTCCCCCCTTACGCAGTATTTT. It codes for CASSPRGSPLTQYF.

V usage is TRBV6-2 or TRBV6-3 and J usage is TRBJ2-2; unclear D gene. Germline CDR1 reads MNHEY; CDR2 reads SVGEGT. Trimming pared 5 bases from V and 4 bases from J, leaving 14 bases between. This CDR3 contains 15 residues. The CDR3 loop reads CASSGRDTGTGELFF. The CDR3 DNA reads as TGTGCCAGCAGTGGGCGAGACACGGGCACCGGGGAGCTGTTTTTT.

This rearrangement joins TRBV7-2 to TRBJ2-1; 13 bases match TRBD2. Looked up from germline, CDR1 is SGHTA and CDR2 is FQGNSA. The CDR3 extends over 16 amino acids. Trimming took 5 bases from V and 5 from J; bases not matched to a gene: 6. In nucleotides, the CDR3 is TGTGCCAGCAGCCCCCAAGGACTAGCGGGGGACAATGAGCAGTTCTTC. This codes for CASSPQGLAGDNEQFF.

V and J are TRBV15 and TRBJ1-1; no clear D. The CDR3 is 13 amino acids. Germline lookup yields CDR1 LNHNV and CDR2 YYDKDF (reference sequence). V lost 1 base, J lost 1 base, and 4 bases lay in between. Written as DNA, the CDR3 is TGTGCCACCAGCAGAGTGGGGAACACTGAAGCTTTCTTT. Its protein product is CATSRVGNTEAFF.

The chain joins TRBV5-4 to TRBJ2-5, with D possibly matching TRBD2 (6 bases). Germline CDR1 and CDR2: SGHNT and YYREEE (reference sequence). CDR3 size: 14 residues. Trimming cost V 5 bases and J 1 base, with 12 bases left between them. The CDR3 region is CASSSSGFQETQYF. The CDR3 nucleotides are TGTGCCAGCAGTTCGAGCGGGTTCCAAGAGACCCAGTACTTC.

This chain links TRBV12-3 or TRBV12-4 with TRBJ2-7, with D perhaps being TRBD1 or TRBD2 (6 bases each). V shed 8 bases and J shed 2 bases, with 10 bases lying between them. The CDR3 extends over 12 amino acids. This chain's CDR3 is CASSGGPYEQYF. The CDR3 nucleotides read TGTGCCAGCTCCGGGGGCCCCTACGAGCAGTACTTC.

The chain has TRBV15 and TRBJ2-7; 8 bases are a match to TRBD2. Trimming at V came to 5 bases and at J to 0 bases, leaving 3 bases not matched to a gene. The CDR3 is 14 amino acids. Germline values: CDR1 LNHNV, CDR2 YYDKDF (reference sequence). The CDR3 nucleotides are TGTGCCACCAGCCTCAGCGGGAGCTCCTACGAGCAGTACTTC. Translating it yields CATSLSGSSYEQYF.